The sequence of this T cell receptor (beta chain) was determined in a study of T cell repertoires in cytomegalovirus infection. Regarding the study as a whole: Summed frequency of public TCR beta families distinguished CMV carriers with the relevant HLA. The response measured ex vivo was dominated by TCR beta clonotypes (HLA-C-restricted and CMV-specific).

V was cut by 2 bases and J by 4 bases, with 11 bases left in between. Looked up from germline, CDR1 is MNHEY and CDR2 is SVGEGT. The CDR3 consists of 15 residues. A single record per CDR3 protein comes from TCRdb applying MiXCR to the reads. The sample includes hundreds of thousands of distinct CDR3 sequences, roughly 23% of them seen just once. As for this clonotype: No antigen is known for it.

Sequenced sample: CD8+ T cells from PBMCs. The receptor's source is a human donor in good health (CMV status not recorded). Some clones in this sample may be carry-over from other donors' samples. V gene TRBV6-2 or TRBV6-3 combines with J gene TRBJ2-2, with D unclear. CDR3 loop: CASSYTPRPTGELFF. The CDR3 DNA is TGTGCCAGCAGTTACACCCCCAGACCCACCGGGGAGCTGTTTTTT.